These 20 T cell receptor beta chains share one sample of origin, sequenced in a study of control samples from healthy donors and cancer patients (dated by TCRdb to about 2020). The library was obtained by the immunoSEQ multiplex PCR assay. TCRdb obtained this table from immuneACCESS and retained in-frame rearrangements with V and J assigned. These tables miss some clones; where compared with another copy, unresolved V genes account for less than half of the shortfall, and the remainder is unexplained. This sample lists 170,000 or so clones; approximately 91% were detected once. The ten largest clones capture just over 2% of the sample. Sample: blood. The receptor source for this set is a woman in her thirties or forties in good health.

This clone has just one count. The chain is built from TRBV6-4 and TRBJ1-5, with D hard to call. Trimming stripped 5 bases from V and 4 bases from J, with 9 bases between. The germline V gene has CDR1 MRHNA and CDR2 SNTAGT. The CDR3 has 13 amino acids. The CDR3 DNA follows: TGTGCCAGCAGTCCCTGGCAGAATCAGCCCCAGCATTTT. Translated: CASSPWQNQPQHF.

The chain uses TRBV5-6 and TRBJ1-1, with D possibly TRBD1 on 5 matching bases. This CDR3 spans 15 amino acids. The germline CDR1 and CDR2 sequences are SGHDT and YYEEEE. V gave up 4 bases and J gave up 1 base, with 14 bases separating them. For the CDR3, the DNA is TGTGCCAGCAGCCTCAGGGAGCCCGGGAACACTGAAGCTTTCTTT. Its protein is CASSLREPGNTEAFF.

CDR3 sequence reads: CASSLSGREKLFF. Written as DNA, the CDR3 is TGTGCCAGCAGTTTGTCCGGGAGGGAAAAACTGTTTTTT. This sequence joins TRBV28 and TRBJ1-4; no clear D. The CDR3 spans 13 residues. Per germline, CDR1 MDHEN and CDR2 SYDVKM. V lost 3 bases to trimming and J lost 8 bases, with 10 bases between them.

V and J are TRBV7-3 and TRBJ2-1; the D gene is possibly TRBD2 (7 bases). The CDR3 has 16 amino acids. Germline V gives CDR1 SGHTA, CDR2 FQGTGA. V lost 5 bases and J 0 bases, leaving 14 bases between the germline ends. The CDR3 loop is CASSHIGGHSYNEQFF. CDR3 DNA sequence: TGTGCCAGCAGCCACATCGGGGGGCACTCCTACAATGAGCAGTTCTTC.

J is TRBJ2-7 and V is TRBV27; 8 bases map to TRBD1. Germline assignment: CDR1 MNHEY and CDR2 SMNVEV (reference sequence). CDR3 length: 14 amino acids. V lost 5 bases to trimming and J lost 4 bases; unmatched junction nucleotides: 7. The DNA for the CDR3 is TGTGCCAGCAGTATGACAGGGGTACAATACGAGCAGTACTTC. Translating it yields CASSMTGVQYEQYF.

V gene TRBV28 combines with J gene TRBJ1-2; D uncertain. Germline values: CDR1 MDHEN, CDR2 SYDVKM. The germline V and J ends were trimmed by 1 base and 7 bases, with 4 bases remaining between them. The CDR3 sequence is 11 residues long. In DNA, the CDR3 is TGTGCCAGCAGTTTATCCCTTGGCTACACCTTC. This translates into CASSLSLGYTF.

The genes are TRBV11-2 and TRBJ1-6; 7 bases are a match to TRBD1. The germline V gene has CDR1 SGHAT and CDR2 FQNNGV. With V trimmed by 5 bases and J by 0 bases, 4 bases remained unmatched. The CDR3 contains 16 residues. The CDR3 nucleotides read TGTGCCAGCAGCCCGACAGGGAGCTCCTATAATTCACCCCTCCACTTT. Encoded protein: CASSPTGSSYNSPLHF.

This chain joins TRBV12-3 or TRBV12-4 and TRBJ1-2; D ambiguous. The CDR3 totals 12 residues. V gave up 6 bases and J gave up 7 bases, with 12 bases separating them. The CDR3 DNA reads TGTGCCAGCAGCAGAGTTATTACTGGCTACACCTTC. This encodes CASSRVITGYTF.

The chain uses TRBV3-1 (or the pseudogene TRBV3-2) and TRBJ2-7, with 7 nucleotides matching TRBD2. Trimming at V came to 3 bases and at J to 4 bases, leaving 3 bases not matched to a gene. The CDR3 spans 13 residues. CDR1 is LGHDT and CDR2 is YNNKEL in the germline V gene (reference sequence). CDR3 coding DNA: TGTGCCAGCAGCCAGAGCGGGGAATACGAGCAGTACTTC. Amino acid sequence: CASSQSGEYEQYF.

This clone was picked up a small number of times. The V call is TRBV19, the J call TRBJ2-6; D is undetermined. Germline V gives CDR1 LNHDA, CDR2 SQIVND (reference sequence). The CDR3 is 15 amino acids. The ends were cut back, 5 bases at V and 0 bases at J, with 8 bases in the middle. CDR3 DNA sequence: TGTGCCAGTAGTCATACAGACTCTGGGGCCAACGTCCTGACTTTC. Translated: CASSHTDSGANVLTF. The complete variable domain, with remaining parts taken from reference TRBV19 and TRBJ2-6, reads DGGITQSPKYLFRKEGQNVTLSCEQNLNHDAMYWYRQDPGQGLRLIYYSQIVNDFQKGDIAEGYSVSREKKESFPLTVTSAQKNPTAFYLCASSHTDSGANVLTFGAGSRLTVL.

The chain uses TRBV27 and TRBJ1-1; D might be TRBD1 (6 bases). The CDR3 consists of 15 residues. CDR1 is MNHEY and CDR2 is SMNVEV in the germline V gene (reference sequence). V lost 0 bases to trimming and J lost 1 base, with 9 bases between them. CDR3: CASSLSEGENTEAFF. CDR3 bases: TGTGCCAGCAGTTTATCTGAGGGGGAGAACACTGAAGCTTTCTTT.

This clone appeared a single time. CDR3: CASSSRERNTEAFF. CDR3 coding DNA: TGTGCCAGCAGCTCCCGGGAGCGGAACACTGAAGCTTTCTTT. The V gene is TRBV5-8, the J gene TRBJ1-1; D unclear. The CDR3 runs 14 residues. Germline values: CDR1 SGHTS, CDR2 YDEGEE. V dropped 3 bases and J dropped 1 base, with 10 bases sitting between them.

CDR3: CASSPGGPVTDTQYF. The CDR3 DNA reads as TGCGCCAGCAGTCCGGGGGGGCCAGTCACAGATACGCAGTATTTT. The rearrangement links TRBV5-1 to TRBJ2-3, with 8 bases identical to TRBD2. The CDR3 sequence is 15 residues long. Germline CDR1 SGHRS, CDR2 YFSETQ. The V gene end was trimmed by 5 bases and the J gene end by 2 bases; junction bases not matched to a gene: 7.

The gene calls are TRBV15 and TRBJ2-1, with 15 nucleotides matching TRBD2. V gave up 1 base and J gave up 6 bases; unmatched junction bases: 4. Germline loops: CDR1 LNHNV, CDR2 YYDKDF (reference sequence). The CDR3 has 17 amino acids. CDR3 residues: CATSRGRTSGGGNEQFF. CDR3 nucleotide sequence: TGTGCCACCAGCAGAGGCCGGACTAGCGGGGGGGGCAATGAGCAGTTCTTC.

This chain uses TRBV12-3 or TRBV12-4 with TRBJ2-7; D is uncertain. The V end was cut by 8 bases, the J end by 7 bases, with 15 bases between. The CDR3 covers 12 residues. This CDR3 reads CASRSSSDEQYF. Written as DNA, the CDR3 is TGTGCCAGCCGAAGTTCGAGTGATGAGCAGTACTTC.

The chain recombines TRBV29-1 with TRBJ2-6, with D perhaps matching TRBD1 or TRBD2 (5 bases each). The CDR3 sequence is 13 residues long. CDR1 and CDR2 (germline): SQVTM, ANQGSEA. V dropped 7 bases and J dropped 2 bases, with 9 bases sitting between them. The CDR3 region has the DNA TGCAGCGCCTGGGGGACTGGGGCCAACGTCCTGACTTTC. It specifies CSAWGTGANVLTF.

The genes are TRBV6-6 and TRBJ1-6; D gene ambiguous. This CDR3 has 14 amino acids. Trimming took off 5 bases at V and 7 bases at J, with 12 bases between the two ends. The germline gives CDR1 MNHNY, CDR2 SVGAGI (reference sequence). The CDR3 protein is CASSPGSGNSPLHF. In DNA, the CDR3 is TGTGCCAGCAGTCCCGGGTCGGGAAATTCACCCCTCCACTTT.

The V gene is TRBV15, the J gene TRBJ1-1, with D perhaps TRBD1 (5 bases). Trimming took 0 bases from V and 4 from J, leaving 12 bases between them. CDR1 is LNHNV, CDR2 YYDKDF, per germline (reference sequence). The CDR3 totals 15 residues. CDR3 DNA: TGTGCCACCAGCAGAGATTTTCGGGGGATCACTGAAGCTTTCTTT. Its protein product is CATSRDFRGITEAFF. The variable domain in full, with the rest retrieved from reference TRBV15 and TRBJ1-1, is DAMVIQNPRYQVTQFGKPVTLSCSQTLNHNVMYWYQQKSSQAPKLLFHYYDKDFNNEADTPDNFQSRRPNTSFCFLDIRSPGLGDTAMYLCATSRDFRGITEAFFGQGTRLTVV.

The J gene is TRBJ2-7, the V gene TRBV18; 7 bases are a match to TRBD1. The CDR3 is 14 residues long. Germline V gene data show CDR1 as KGHSH and CDR2 as LQKENI. The junction had 4 bases not matched to a gene; V was cut back by 2 bases and J by 3 bases. Here the CDR3 reads CASSPGAGGYEQYF. The CDR3 DNA sequence: TGTGCCAGCTCACCAGGGGCAGGGGGCTACGAGCAGTACTTC.

The V call is TRBV5-6, the J call TRBJ1-3; 9 bases match TRBD1. This CDR3 has 15 amino acids. J lost 4 bases, V lost 3 bases, and 5 bases had no gene match. CDR1 and CDR2 (germline): SGHDT, YYEEEE. Here the CDR3 reads CASSWGTGSGNTIYF. The CDR3 DNA reads as TGTGCCAGCAGCTGGGGGACAGGGTCCGGAAACACCATATATTTT.